This T cell receptor beta chain stems from a study of tumor-infiltrating lymphocytes in localized non-small cell lung cancer. The wider study: Patients included smokers and never-smokers with various histologies, some sampled after neoadjuvant chemotherapy.

Study-level results: Tumor T-cell fraction from TCR sequencing was not associated with recurrence-free survival (p = 0.61). Tumors had more T cell infiltration than uninvolved lung, per TCRbeta sequencing and CD3 counts. Different pieces of the same tissue were used for each assay.

The CDR3 totals 16 residues. Germline CDR1 reads KGHSH; CDR2 reads LQKENI. V was cut by 3 bases and J by 9 bases, with 22 bases left in between. Method: immunoSEQ multiplex PCR; TCRdb's copy keeps in-frame clones and lacks some. The sample shows 20,000 to 25,000 clones, over 70% of them seen only once. Regarding this clone: Its antigen remains unknown.

This receptor was taken from a human donor with non-small cell lung cancer. What was sequenced was lung tumor tissue. The chain combines TRBV18 with TRBJ2-3, with D unresolved. The DNA of the CDR3 is TGTGCCAGCTCACCGGTTGGGGATGCCCGCCTCAGGACGCAGTATTTT. This gives the protein CASSPVGDARLRTQYF.